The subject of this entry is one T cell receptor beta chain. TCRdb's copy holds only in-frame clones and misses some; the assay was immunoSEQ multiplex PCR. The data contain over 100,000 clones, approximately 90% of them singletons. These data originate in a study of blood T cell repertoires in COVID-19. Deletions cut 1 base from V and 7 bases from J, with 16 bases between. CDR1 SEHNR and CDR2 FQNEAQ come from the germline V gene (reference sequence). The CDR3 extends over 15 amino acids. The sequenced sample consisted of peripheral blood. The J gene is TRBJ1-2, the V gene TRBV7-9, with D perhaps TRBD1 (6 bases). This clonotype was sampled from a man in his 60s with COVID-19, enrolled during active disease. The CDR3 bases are TGTGCCAGCAGCTTAGGCGAGGGGGAACGTCGTGGCTACACCTTC. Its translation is CASSLGEGERRGYTF.